The clone carrying this TCR beta chain has a handful of counts. Its antigen is unidentified. Following extraction, RNA underwent reverse transcription to cDNA, which served as the sequencing template. The data were produced by immunoSEQ multiplex PCR, yet TCRdb's version contains in-frame clones alone and is incomplete. This sample has about 74,000 clones, with 25% to 35% found just once. The sample comes from a study of CD8+ T cells in alopecia areata. Treatment of the sample: oral pan-JAK inhibitor, 5-10 mg twice daily. Points from the study as a whole: Affected lesional scalp, above all in alopecia totalis/universalis, was more clonal than normal scalp.

This TCR derives from a human donor with alopecia areata. Sequenced material: CD8+ T cells sorted from blood, taken at week 4, from a patient treated with tofacitinib.

CDR3 DNA sequence: TGCGCCAGCAGACGGACAGGGCGCTACGAGCAGTACTTC. The encoded protein is CASRRTGRYEQYF. The chain recombines TRBV23-1 with TRBJ2-7; 8 nucleotides match TRBD1. TRBV23-1 qualifies as an ORF whose function is uncertain. Trimming at V came to 6 bases and at J to 3 bases, leaving 4 bases not matched to a gene. The CDR3 contains 13 residues.